This T cell receptor beta chain was profiled in a study of T cell repertoires in cytomegalovirus infection. As to this clonotype: Antigen specificity is unknown.

Using its own MiXCR run on the reads, TCRdb lists one record per CDR3 protein. The sample includes a few hundred thousand distinct CDR3 sequences, about 44% seen only once; the top ten take about 41%. Overall study findings and caveats: Dominating the ex vivo response were HLA-C-restricted CMV-specific TCR beta clonotypes. The cumulative frequency of public TCR beta families identified carriers of CMV plus the relevant HLA.

This CDR3 region has 16 residues. Germline CDR1 is MNHNS and CDR2 is SASEGT. The ends lost 4 bases at V and 8 bases at J; junction bases unmatched: 12. Source: cultured PBMCs, taken from culture after CMV antigen stimulation. The source of this sequence is a human donor in good health (CMV status not recorded). Some clones in this sample may be carry-over from other donors' samples. The chain links TRBV6-1 to TRBJ2-1; 9 positions match TRBD1. The CDR3 DNA follows: TGTGCCAGCAGTGCGAGGGTTCGGGACAGGGAGGATGAGCAGTTCTTC. Amino acids: CASSARVRDREDEQFF.